Each of the 32 T cell receptor beta chains below was sequenced from the same sample in a study of CXCR3-negative and CXCR3-positive naive CD8 T cells. Study-wide findings and caveats: More hydrophobic TRB CDR3s were found in CXCR3-positive naive cells than in CXCR3-negative naive cells.

No cognate antigen is known for these TCRs. The libraries of TRB cDNA were prepared using 5' RACE with UMI labels. Reanalyzing the 5' RACE reads, TCRdb keeps one entry per CDR3 protein, without DNA. The table lists around 63,000 distinct CDR3 sequences. The source material was naive CXCR3+ CD8+ T cells from blood. Subset reported: CD45RO-CCR7+CD27+CD95- naive CD8+ T cells expressing CXCR3 (TNR3+). The origin of the receptors is a human donor in good health. Some clones in this sample may be carry-over from other donors' samples.

This chain uses TRBV28 with TRBJ2-2; without DNA, the TCRdb call of TRBD2 cannot be checked. This CDR3 region has 14 residues. CDR1 MDHEN and CDR2 SYDVKM come from the germline V gene. The CDR3 sequence: CASRLWTTPGELFF.

V and J are TRBV30 and TRBJ1-1; no DNA is available, so the TRBD1 call from TCRdb remains unchecked. The length of the CDR3 is 12 residues. From germline, CDR1 is GTSNPN and CDR2 SVGIG (reference sequence). The CDR3 sequence: CAWGDGYTEAFF. The complete variable domain, with remaining parts taken from reference TRBV30 and TRBJ1-1, reads SQTIHQWPATLVQPVGSPLSLECTVEGTSNPNLYWYRQAAGRGLQLLFYSVGIGQISSEVPQNLSASRPQDRQFILSSKKLLLSDSGFYLCAWGDGYTEAFFGQGTRLTVV.

The CDR3 sequence: CASSHGITGAGEQFF. The chain carries TRBV4-3 and TRBJ2-1; TCRdb gives TRBD1 as the D gene, but with no DNA this cannot be confirmed. This CDR3 has 15 amino acids. Germline V CDR1 and CDR2: LGHNA, YSLEER.

The rearrangement joins TRBV28 to TRBJ1-5; the D call of TRBD1 rests on TCRdb alone, since no DNA is present to check it. This CDR3 is built from 14 residues. From germline, CDR1 is MDHEN and CDR2 SYDVKM. The CDR3 region is CASRGTPTDQPQHF.

The J gene is TRBJ1-2, the V gene TRBV29-1; with no DNA, the TCRdb D assignment of TRBD1 cannot be verified. The length of the CDR3 is 11 residues. CDR1 is SQVTM and CDR2 is ANQGSEA in the germline V gene. CDR3 in amino acids: CSVPPGSNHTF.

V is TRBV29-1 and J is TRBJ1-1; TCRdb's D call of TRBD1 is untestable without DNA. This CDR3 has 13 amino acids. Per germline, CDR1 SQVTM and CDR2 ANQGSEA. This chain's CDR3 is CSVATGQYTEAFF.

The chain links TRBV6-2 or TRBV6-3 to TRBJ2-2; the TCRdb D gene call, TRBD1, has no DNA to confirm it. Germline-derived CDR1 and CDR2 are MNHEY and SVGEGT. The CDR3 contains 16 residues. This CDR3 reads CASSETGTGGSGELFF.

V gene TRBV28 combines with J gene TRBJ2-7. There are 16 residues in the CDR3. From germline, CDR1 is MDHEN and CDR2 SYDVKM. The CDR3 is CASSLFGVSVRYEQYF.

The V gene is TRBV28, the J gene TRBJ1-5; the D call from TCRdb, TRBD1, cannot be confirmed without DNA. CDR1 and CDR2 from the germline V gene are MDHEN and SYDVKM. The CDR3 runs 17 residues. The CDR3 spells CASSLMGAGQGYQPQHF. Combining the CDR3 with reference TRBV28 and TRBJ1-5 gives the whole variable domain DVKVTQSSRYLVKRTGEKVFLECVQDMDHENMFWYRQDPGLGLRLIYFSYDVKMKEKGDIPEGYSVSREKKERFSLILESASTNQTSMYLCASSLMGAGQGYQPQHFGDGTRLSIL.

V usage is TRBV21-1 and J usage is TRBJ1-2. TRBV21-1 is flagged as a pseudogene. CDR3 length: 14 residues. This chain's CDR3 is CASSKTEQNYGYTF.

This chain uses TRBV29-1 with TRBJ1-1. This CDR3 is built from 16 residues. Germline V gives CDR1 SQVTM, CDR2 ANQGSEA. CDR3 residues: CSVEGSTKVLNTEAFF.

This rearrangement joins TRBV7-9 to TRBJ1-2; TCRdb picks TRBD1, but there is no DNA to check that call. This CDR3 has 15 residues. Germline assignment: CDR1 SEHNR and CDR2 FQNEAQ (reference sequence). CDR3 region: CASSPNRVESYGYTF.

The chain links TRBV7-9 to TRBJ2-5. CDR1 is SEHNR and CDR2 is FQNEAQ in the germline V gene (reference sequence). The CDR3 totals 13 residues. CDR3 in amino acids: CASSLAYQETQYF.

V is TRBV28 and J is TRBJ1-2; checking the TCRdb D call of TRBD1 is not possible without DNA. Germline CDR1 is MDHEN and CDR2 is SYDVKM. This CDR3 is 17 amino acids long. The CDR3 protein is CASSFPTAKISYYGYTF.

The chain combines TRBV27 with TRBJ2-1; TCRdb names TRBD2, which stays unverified in the absence of DNA. CDR1 is MNHEY and CDR2 is SMNVEV in the germline V gene (reference sequence). The CDR3 is made up of 14 amino acids. The CDR3 sequence: CASRLAGVDNEQFF.

V is TRBV7-9 and J is TRBJ2-1. CDR1 and CDR2 (germline): SEHNR, FQNEAQ (reference sequence). The CDR3 spans 11 residues. This CDR3 reads CATELWGEQFF. The full variable domain, completed using reference TRBV7-9 and TRBJ2-1, is DTGVSQNPRHKITKRGQNVTFRCDPISEHNRLYWYRQTLGQGPEFLTYFQNEAQLEKSRLLSDRFSAERPKGSFSTLEIQRTEQGDSAMYLCATELWGEQFFGPGTRLTVL.

V and J are TRBV7-9 and TRBJ1-1. The V gene's germline CDR1 is SEHNR and CDR2 FQNEAQ (reference sequence). The CDR3 runs to 11 residues. CDR3 sequence: CASSLEAEAFF.

The CDR3 here is CASSLMGQGNAEAFF. The J gene is TRBJ1-1, the V gene TRBV7-3; TCRdb picks TRBD1, but there is no DNA to check that call. CDR3 length: 15 amino acids. From germline, CDR1 is SGHTA and CDR2 FQGTGA.

The V gene is TRBV25-1, the J gene TRBJ2-3; TCRdb indicates TRBD1, and absent DNA this call remains unverified. This CDR3 is built from 15 residues. The germline gives CDR1 MGHDK, CDR2 SYGVNS. The chain's CDR3 is CASSLGAANTDTQYF.

The chain uses TRBV7-6 and TRBJ2-2. CDR1 is SGHVS and CDR2 is FNYEAQ in the germline V gene. This CDR3 comprises 15 residues. The CDR3 reads CASSSGTCGSGELFF. The complete variable domain, with remaining parts taken from reference TRBV7-6 and TRBJ2-2, reads GAGVSQSPRYKVTKRGQDVALRCDPISGHVSLYWYRQALGQGPEFLTYFNYEAQQDKSGLPNDRFSAERPEGSISTLTIQRTEQRDSAMYRCASSSGTCGSGELFFGEGSRLTVL.

The genes are TRBV19 and TRBJ2-7; the TCRdb D gene call, TRBD1, has no DNA to confirm it. Germline V CDR1 and CDR2: LNHDA, SQIVND (reference sequence). The CDR3 is 16 amino acids. The CDR3 region is CASSIAGDRDTYEQYF. The variable domain in full, with the rest retrieved from reference TRBV19 and TRBJ2-7, is DGGITQSPKYLFRKEGQNVTLSCEQNLNHDAMYWYRQDPGQGLRLIYYSQIVNDFQKGDIAEGYSVSREKKESFPLTVTSAQKNPTAFYLCASSIAGDRDTYEQYFGPGTRLTVT.

The V call is TRBV28, the J call TRBJ2-1; the TCRdb call, TRBD2, lacks DNA for checking. This CDR3 comprises 15 residues. The germline V gene encodes CDR1 MDHEN and CDR2 SYDVKM. The CDR3 loop is CASSLPGTSYNEQFF.

V and J are TRBV7-8 and TRBJ2-6. CDR1 is SGHVS and CDR2 is FQNEAQ in the germline V gene. The CDR3 is 16 residues long. Here the CDR3 reads CASSPGQISGANVLTF. Full variable domain (outside the CDR3, taken from reference TRBV7-8 and TRBJ2-6): GAGVSQSPRYKVAKRGQDVALRCDPISGHVSLFWYQQALGQGPEFLTYFQNEAQLDKSGLPSDRFFAERPEGSVSTLKIQRTQQEDSAVYLCASSPGQISGANVLTFGAGSRLTVL.

The gene calls are TRBV21-1 and TRBJ1-1; TCRdb's assignment of TRBD1 cannot be checked, as there is no DNA. TRBV21-1 is a known pseudogene. CDR3 length: 14 residues. This chain's CDR3 is CARMGAGQGTEAFF.

V is TRBV20-1 and J is TRBJ2-1; the TCRdb D gene call, TRBD1, has no DNA to confirm it. Germline values: CDR1 DFQATT, CDR2 SNEGSKA (reference sequence). CDR3 length: 20 residues. The CDR3 is CSARVLRTDLPPRDYNEQFF.

The gene calls are TRBV5-1 and TRBJ1-1; no DNA is available, so the TRBD1 call from TCRdb remains unchecked. The germline V gene has CDR1 SGHRS and CDR2 YFSETQ. The CDR3 sequence is 13 residues long. The CDR3 is CASSPQGYTEAFF. The variable domain in full, completed from reference TRBV5-1 and TRBJ1-1, reads KAGVTQTPRYLIKTRGQQVTLSCSPISGHRSVSWYQQTPGQGLQFLFEYFSETQRNKGNFPGRFSGRQFSNSRSEMNVSTLELGDSALYLCASSPQGYTEAFFGQGTRLTVV.

The chain joins TRBV27 to TRBJ2-2; TCRdb reports TRBD1, a call that lacks DNA to check it against. This CDR3 contains 15 residues. Germline-derived CDR1 and CDR2 are MNHEY and SMNVEV (reference sequence). CDR3 protein: CASSLRGGLTGELFF.

CDR3 amino acids: CSVDKGVADTQYF. The chain couples TRBV29-1 to TRBJ2-3. The CDR3 extends over 13 amino acids. CDR1 is SQVTM and CDR2 is ANQGSEA in the germline V gene.

V usage is TRBV25-1 and J usage is TRBJ2-5; lacking DNA, the TRBD1 call made by TCRdb goes unchecked. Germline CDR1 and CDR2: MGHDK and SYGVNS. This CDR3 spans 14 amino acids. CDR3 residues: CASRTGTGQETQYF.

The chain carries TRBV7-2 and TRBJ2-1; absent DNA, TCRdb's TRBD1 call cannot be checked. The CDR3 loop spans 14 amino acids. Germline V gene lookup returns CDR1 SGHTA and CDR2 FQGNSA. CDR3 protein: CASSLLPGGQEQFF.

This rearrangement joins TRBV12-3 or TRBV12-4 to TRBJ1-2. The CDR3 runs to 16 residues. CDR3 in amino acids: CASSLVLGPSNYGYTF.

This CDR3 reads CASSFSEGGMDLNYEQYF. The chain combines TRBV12-3 or TRBV12-4 with TRBJ2-7; the TCRdb D gene call, TRBD2, has no DNA to confirm it. The CDR3 consists of 18 residues.